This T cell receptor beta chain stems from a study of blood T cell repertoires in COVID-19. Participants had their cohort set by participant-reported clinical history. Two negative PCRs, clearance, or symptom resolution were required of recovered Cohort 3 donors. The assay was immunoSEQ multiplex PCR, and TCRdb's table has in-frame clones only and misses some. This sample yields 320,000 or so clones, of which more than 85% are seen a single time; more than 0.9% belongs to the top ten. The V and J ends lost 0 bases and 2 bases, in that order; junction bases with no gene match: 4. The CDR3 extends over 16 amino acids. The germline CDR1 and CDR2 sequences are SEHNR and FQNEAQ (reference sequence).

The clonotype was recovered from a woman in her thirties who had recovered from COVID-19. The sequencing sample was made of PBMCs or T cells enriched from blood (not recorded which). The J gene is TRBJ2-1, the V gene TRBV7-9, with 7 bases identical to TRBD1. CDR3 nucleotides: TGTGCCAGCAGCTTAGCGACAGGGTGGACCTACAATGAGCAGTTCTTC. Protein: CASSLATGWTYNEQFF.